The rows below give T cell receptor beta chains drawn from one sample of a study of T cells in Graves' hyperthyroidism and ophthalmopathy. Each CDR3 protein gets one entry after TCRdb re-called the multiplex PCR reads with MiXCR. The table includes fewer than 900,000 distinct CDR3 sequences, about a sixth detected once. Sequencing was done on a sample of blood. These receptor sequences come from a man aged 18 to 29 with Graves' hyperthyroidism. Each CDR3 is given with its conserved first and last residue. D genes are given only for firm matches. Not every row has a clone size; where given, it reads once, few, many or a size class.

J gene,V gene,clone size,D gene,CDR3 DNA,CDR3 protein
TRBJ1-4,TRBV5-1,many,NA,TGCGCCAGCAGCTCGGACGAGGAAAAACTGTTTTTT,CASSSDEEKLFF
TRBJ1-2,TRBV6-1,many,NA,TGTGCCAGCAGCAGAACTGCCGGGACCCCGAACTATGGCTACACCTTC,CASSRTAGTPNYGYTF
TRBJ1-4,TRBV6-2/TRBV6-3,few,NA,TGTGCCAGCAGGCCCGGGCCCGAGGCCGAAAAACTGTTTTTT,CASRPGPEAEKLFF
TRBJ2-3,TRBV18,many,NA,TGTGCCAGCTCACCAACACCGACAGATACGCAGTATTTT,CASSPTPTDTQYF
TRBJ1-6,TRBV28,few,NA,TGTGCCAGCAATGCGGTTTTTCGCGATAATTCACCCCTCCACTTT,CASNAVFRDNSPLHF
TRBJ2-7,TRBV7-9,many,NA,TGTGCCAGCAGCCCAGGGTATACCTACGAGCAGTACTTC,CASSPGYTYEQYF
TRBJ1-2,TRBV18,NA,NA,TGTGCCAGCTCACCACCGCTTTCGGGCCCCCGTAGTGGCTACACCTTC,CASSPPLSGPRSGYTF
TRBJ2-3,TRBV29-1,NA,TRBD2,TGCAGCGTCTCGACACCCTGGGGAGCGGGAGCTGTCCCAGATACGCAGTATTTT,CSVSTPWGAGAVPDTQYF
TRBJ2-3,TRBV7-2,few,NA,TGTGCCAGCAGCCCACAGGGACGAAGCACAGATACGCAGTATTTT,CASSPQGRSTDTQYF
TRBJ1-6,TRBV3-1,NA,NA,TGTGCCAGCAGCCAAGCGGTGGGCTCACCCCTCCACTTT,CASSQAVGSPLHF
TRBJ2-1,TRBV11-3,many,NA,TGTGCCAGCAGCTTAACCGTGCCCTACAATGAGCAGTTCTTC,CASSLTVPYNEQFF
TRBJ2-1,TRBV30,many,NA,TGTGCCTGGGAAGTTCGGAGTGAGCAGTTCTTC,CAWEVRSEQFF
TRBJ1-1,TRBV28,NA,NA,TGTGCCAGCAGTTTTCCAAGGGAACGAACTGAAGCTTTCTTT,CASSFPRERTEAFF
TRBJ2-7,TRBV6-1,few,TRBD2,TGTGCCACCTGGGGGACTAGCGGGAACGAGCAGTACTTC,CATWGTSGNEQYF
TRBJ2-7,TRBV20-1,few,NA,TGCAGTGCTAGCAGGGGACTCCTCTCCTACGAGCAGTACTTC,CSASRGLLSYEQYF
TRBJ2-3,TRBV6-5,NA,NA,TGTGCCAGCAGTTACTCGGGTCAGGATACGCAGTATTTT,CASSYSGQDTQYF
TRBJ1-3,TRBV28,many,NA,TGTGCCAGCAGTCAACAGGGCCCTGGAAACACCATATATTTT,CASSQQGPGNTIYF
TRBJ2-7,TRBV6-2/TRBV6-3,many,TRBD2,TGTGCCAGCAGACTTCGGACTAGCTCCTACGAGCAGTACTTC,CASRLRTSSYEQYF
TRBJ1-1,TRBV20-1,many,NA,TGCAGTGCTAGAGTTTCCCCGGGGAACACTGAAGCTTTCTTT,CSARVSPGNTEAFF